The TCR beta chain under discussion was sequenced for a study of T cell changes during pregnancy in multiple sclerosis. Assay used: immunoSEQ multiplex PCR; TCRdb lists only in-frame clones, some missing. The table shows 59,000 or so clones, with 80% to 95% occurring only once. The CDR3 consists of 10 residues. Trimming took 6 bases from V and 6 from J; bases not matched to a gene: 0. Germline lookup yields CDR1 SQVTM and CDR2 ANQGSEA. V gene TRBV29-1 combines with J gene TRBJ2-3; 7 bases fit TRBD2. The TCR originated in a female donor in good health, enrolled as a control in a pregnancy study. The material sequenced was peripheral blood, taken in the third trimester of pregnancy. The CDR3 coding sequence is TGCAGCGTCGGGAGGGATACGCAGTATTTT. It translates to CSVGRDTQYF.